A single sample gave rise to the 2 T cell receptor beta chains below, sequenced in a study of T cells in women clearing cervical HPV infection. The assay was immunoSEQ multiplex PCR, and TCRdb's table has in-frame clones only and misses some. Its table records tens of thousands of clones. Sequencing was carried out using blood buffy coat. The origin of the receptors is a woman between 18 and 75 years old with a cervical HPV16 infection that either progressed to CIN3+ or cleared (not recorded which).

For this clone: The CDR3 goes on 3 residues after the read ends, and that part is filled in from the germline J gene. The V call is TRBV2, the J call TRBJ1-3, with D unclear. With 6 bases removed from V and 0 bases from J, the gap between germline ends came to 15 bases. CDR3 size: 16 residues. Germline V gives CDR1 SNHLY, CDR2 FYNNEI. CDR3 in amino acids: CASSEQVIFSGNTIYF. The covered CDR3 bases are TGTGCCAGCAGCGAGCAGGTTATCTTCTCTGGAAACACC.

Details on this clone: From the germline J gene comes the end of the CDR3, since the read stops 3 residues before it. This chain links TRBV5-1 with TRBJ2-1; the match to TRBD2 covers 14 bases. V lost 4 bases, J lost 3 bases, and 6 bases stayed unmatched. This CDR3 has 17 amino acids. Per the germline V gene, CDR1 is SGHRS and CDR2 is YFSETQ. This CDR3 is CASSLTSGRAIYNEQFF. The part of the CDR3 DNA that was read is TGCGCCAGCAGCCTGACTAGCGGGAGGGCCATCTACAATGAG.